This T cell receptor (beta chain) was recovered during a study of post-analysis software for immune sequencing data. Whole-study context: The cohort encompassed relapsing-remitting, secondary progressive and progressive-relapsing multiple sclerosis disease courses. Study findings and constraints: Significantly lower normalized Chao1 diversity was found in patients with multiple sclerosis relative to controls. When the samples were clustered directly with F measure, those that had been prepared in the same batch showed strong co-clustering. TRBV5-6, TRBV5-1 and TRBV20-1 belonged to a set of roughly five TRBV segments that were more frequent in patients than controls.

This clonotype showed up just a few times. Its specificity is unknown. TCR beta cDNA libraries included unique molecular identifiers. Each sample of roughly 0.85 to 11 million input T cells yielded approximately 500,000 cDNA molecules, so each molecule approximated one T cell. TCRdb recomputed calls from the PCR reads with MiXCR, one row per CDR3 protein. This repertoire shows hundreds of thousands of distinct CDR3 sequences, approximately 59% found once; its top ten account for 11%. Germline V gene data show CDR1 as SGHRS and CDR2 as YFSETQ. This CDR3 has 16 residues. V was pared by 4 bases and J by 0 bases, with 14 bases between.

Sequencing was performed on blood. The origin of this receptor is a girl aged 2-10 years with multiple sclerosis. V and J are TRBV5-1 and TRBJ2-1; weak D call: TRBD2 (5 bases). The DNA of the CDR3 is TGCGCCAGCAGCGCGGGTCAGAGAAGCTCCTACAATGAGCAGTTCTTC. Translated: CASSAGQRSSYNEQFF.